Listed below are T cell receptor beta chains from one sample, sequenced in a study of control samples from healthy donors and cancer patients. The assay was immunoSEQ multiplex PCR, and TCRdb's table has in-frame clones only and misses some. This table holds some 100,000 clones, 87% found once. Source material: blood. The receptors stem from a woman aged 45-65 years in good health. Each CDR3 is given with its conserved first and last residue. A D gene is named only where the DNA matches it firmly. Clone sizes are given selectively: once, few, many, or a class where the clone is expanded.

d_gene	len	j_gene	v_gene	abundance	CDR3nt	CDR3aa
.	12	TRBJ2-2	TRBV5-1	.	TGCGCCAGCAGCTTAGGAGGGAGGGAGCTGTTTTTT	CASSLGGRELFF
.	12	TRBJ2-5	TRBV30	.	TGTGCCTGGAGTGGTCTCTTAAAGACCCAGTACTTC	CAWSGLLKTQYF
.	14	TRBJ2-5	TRBV27	once	TGTGCCAGCAGTCCGTGGGGGGCAAGGGAGACCCAGTACTTC	CASSPWGARETQYF
.	15	TRBJ2-5	TRBV7-3	.	TGTGCCAGCAGCCCGTATTACAGGGATCAAGAGACCCAGTACTTC	CASSPYYRDQETQYF
TRBD2	17	TRBJ2-1	TRBV4-3	.	TGCGCCAGCAGCCAGGGTGGACTAGCTTTTGGGGGAATAGAGCAGTTCTTC	CASSQGGLAFGGIEQFF
TRBD1	14	TRBJ1-2	TRBV7-2	.	TGTGCCAGCAGCCTGGACAGGGCAAGCTATGGCTACACCTTC	CASSLDRASYGYTF
.	15	TRBJ2-3	TRBV9	.	TGTGCCAGCAGCCGGACCGGGACCAGCACAGATACGCAGTATTTT	CASSRTGTSTDTQYF
.	12	TRBJ1-1	TRBV7-9	.	TGTGCCAGCAGCACAGGGACCACTGAAGCTTTCTTT	CASSTGTTEAFF
.	13	TRBJ2-1	TRBV6-5	once	TGTGCCAGCAGTTTCGGACTGTACAATGAGCAGTTCTTC	CASSFGLYNEQFF
TRBD2	16	TRBJ2-3	TRBV6-6	.	TGTGCCAGCAGTCGTCGGGAGGGGACTAGCACAGATACGCAGTATTTT	CASSRREGTSTDTQYF
.	15	TRBJ1-3	TRBV3-1/TRBV3-2	.	TGTGCCAGCAGCCAGGGCGGACACTCTGGAAACACCATATATTTT	CASSQGGHSGNTIYF
TRBD1	16	TRBJ1-5	TRBV7-2	.	TGTGCCAGCAGCCGGGACAGGGGCGGGATGAATCAGCCCCAGCATTTT	CASSRDRGGMNQPQHF
.	14	TRBJ1-3	TRBV16	few	TGTGCCAACCGTCCAGCTAACTCTGGAAACACCATATATTTT	CANRPANSGNTIYF
.	13	TRBJ1-2	TRBV5-4	.	TGTGCCAGCAGCTCCACAGGGTCCTATGGCTACACCTTC	CASSSTGSYGYTF
.	13	TRBJ2-2	TRBV25-1	.	TGTGCCACTTCTTGGACATCTTCCGGGGAGCTGTTTTTT	CATSWTSSGELFF
TRBD1	15	TRBJ1-2	TRBV11-2	.	TGTGCCAGCAGCTATGACAGGGGCTCTAACTATGGCTACACCTTC	CASSYDRGSNYGYTF
.	14	TRBJ1-5	TRBV7-2	few	TGTGCCAGCAGCCCGGGGGGGGGAAATCAGCCCCAGCATTTT	CASSPGGGNQPQHF
.	13	TRBJ1-1	TRBV6-5	.	TGTGCCAGCAGTCGGACGGTGAACACTGAAGCTTTCTTT	CASSRTVNTEAFF
.	13	TRBJ2-3	TRBV11-2	.	TGTGCCAGCAGCTTCTGGGATACAGATACGCAGTATTTT	CASSFWDTDTQYF
TRBD2	15	TRBJ2-1	TRBV4-1	.	TGCGCCAGCAGCCCCCCTAGCGGGAGGGCCAATGAGCAGTTCTTC	CASSPPSGRANEQFF
.	13	TRBJ1-2	TRBV14	.	TGTGCCAGCAGCCAAGACAGCTACTATGGCTACACCTTC	CASSQDSYYGYTF
.	17	TRBJ1-1	TRBV28	.	TGTGCCAGCAGCAGCGTTGGAACAGTCCTTCCCCGAGTTGAAGCTTTCTTT	CASSSVGTVLPRVEAFF
.	15	TRBJ1-4	TRBV4-1	.	TGCGCCAGCAGCCAGCAGGGATTCGGTTATGAAAAACTGTTTTTT	CASSQQGFGYEKLFF
.	16	TRBJ2-1	TRBV15	.	TGTGCCACCAGCAGAGTGGTGGGGACCCCCTACAATGAGCAGTTCTTC	CATSRVVGTPYNEQFF
.	12	TRBJ2-3	TRBV25-1	.	TGTGCCAGCAGTGAATGGGGAGATACGCAGTATTTT	CASSEWGDTQYF
.	13	TRBJ2-5	TRBV6-5	.	TGTGCCAGCCCTGGCCGGTACCAAGAGACCCAGTACTTC	CASPGRYQETQYF